Given below is one T cell receptor beta chain in context. This sample is drawn from a study of blood T cell repertoires in COVID-19. For the study at large: COVID-19 samples, acute and convalescent, were from the United States, Italy and Spain.

This CDR3 spans 11 amino acids. Germline CDR1 reads LGHNT; CDR2 reads FRNRAP. V gave up 0 bases and J gave up 7 bases, with 4 bases separating them. The repertoire was sequenced with immunoSEQ multiplex PCR; TCRdb's copy has only in-frame clones and lacks some. In the table there are 50,000 to 65,000 clones, 70% to 90% of which are singletons. V and J are TRBV12-5 and TRBJ2-7, with unresolved D. The sequencing sample was made of peripheral blood. The receptor's source is a man aged 55 to 70 with acute or convalescent COVID-19. This CDR3 is CASGLVHEQYF. The CDR3, as DNA: TGTGCTAGTGGTTTGGTACATGAGCAGTACTTC.